These 31 T cell receptor beta chains originate from one sample sequenced in a study of cytomegalovirus exposure and HLA in healthy donors. 60 Vbeta and 13 Jbeta primers were used in PCR. Clones were read by immunoSEQ multiplex PCR, and TCRdb kept only the in-frame ones, dropping some. This table holds about 130,000 clones, roughly 77% found once. Sequenced sample: PBMCs. The source is a woman aged 30 to 39 in good health and CMV-seronegative.

The chain carries TRBV11-2 and TRBJ2-3, with 7 bases aligning to TRBD2. V lost 5 bases to trimming and J lost 1 base; unmatched junction nucleotides: 12. The V gene's germline CDR1 is SGHAT and CDR2 FQNNGV. This CDR3 has 17 residues. The CDR3 DNA is TGTGCCAGCAGCCCAAGACTAGCTCCAGAAGGCACAGATACGCAGTATTTT. Protein: CASSPRLAPEGTDTQYF.

The V and J genes are TRBV11-2 and TRBJ2-3; 7 nucleotides line up with TRBD1. With 5 bases clipped from V and 2 bases from J, the junction kept 7 bases outside the gene matches. The CDR3 length is 15 residues. Looked up from germline, CDR1 is SGHAT and CDR2 is FQNNGV. In DNA, the CDR3 is TGTGCCAGCAGCCCGGGACAGTGGGACACAGATACGCAGTATTTT. Residues: CASSPGQWDTDTQYF.

This chain connects TRBV11-2 to TRBJ1-1; D may be TRBD1 (6 bases). The V end was cut by 5 bases, the J end by 0 bases, with 10 bases between. The CDR3 sequence is 14 residues long. Germline V gene sequence: CDR1 SGHAT, CDR2 FQNNGV. This CDR3 reads CASSRRDMNTEAFF. The CDR3 nucleotides are TGTGCCAGCAGCCGTCGGGACATGAACACTGAAGCTTTCTTT. The variable domain in full, completed from reference TRBV11-2 and TRBJ1-1, reads EAGVAQSPRYKIIEKRQSVAFWCNPISGHATLYWYQQILGQGPKLLIQFQNNGVVDDSQLPKDRFSAERLKGVDSTLKIQPAKLEDSAVYLCASSRRDMNTEAFFGQGTRLTVV.

The table lists this clone with a count of one. J is TRBJ2-1 and V is TRBV18; no clear D. V was shortened by 0 bases and J by 10 bases, with 10 bases between the two germline ends. The CDR3 contains 13 residues. Germline lookup yields CDR1 KGHSH and CDR2 LQKENI. The CDR3 DNA follows: TGTGCCAGCTCACCACCGACGACTTGGGAGCAGTTCTTC. Translating gives CASSPPTTWEQFF.

This rearrangement joins TRBV4-1 to TRBJ2-7, with 11 positions matching TRBD2. In germline, CDR1 is MGHRA, CDR2 YSYEKL. The CDR3 contains 15 residues. The trim removed 4 bases at V and 0 bases at J, leaving 2 bases unmatched. CDR3 amino acids: CASSPTSGNSYEQYF. In DNA, the CDR3 is TGCGCCAGCAGCCCGACTAGCGGGAACTCCTACGAGCAGTACTTC.

This chain joins TRBV4-2 and TRBJ2-5, with TRBD2 matching over 9 bases. This CDR3 contains 15 residues. From germline, CDR1 is LGHNA and CDR2 YNFKEQ. J gave up 4 bases and V 1 base, and 4 bases lay outside the gene matches. CDR3 amino acids: CASSQGELAGETQYF. DNA for the CDR3: TGTGCCAGCAGCCAAGGTGAACTAGCGGGAGAGACCCAGTACTTC.

The genes are TRBV11-3 and TRBJ2-1, with D maybe TRBD1 (5 bases). V was shortened by 6 bases and J by 1 base, with 10 bases between the two germline ends. Germline assignment: CDR1 SGHNT and CDR2 YENEEA. The CDR3 is 14 amino acids. CDR3 bases: TGTGCCAGCAGAGGGGCAGGTTCCTACAATGAGCAGTTCTTC. This sequence encodes CASRGAGSYNEQFF. The full variable domain, its missing parts supplied by reference TRBV11-3 and TRBJ2-1, is EAGVVQSPRYKIIEKKQPVAFWCNPISGHNTLYWYLQNLGQGPELLIRYENEEAVDDSQLPKDRFSAERLKGVDSTLKIQPAELGDSAVYLCASRGAGSYNEQFFGPGTRLTVL.

V is TRBV9 and J is TRBJ2-2; 9 nucleotides line up with TRBD2. CDR3 length: 17 amino acids. V dropped 0 bases and J dropped 4; count of bases not matched to a gene: 7. CDR1 and CDR2 from the germline V gene are SGDLS and YYNGEE. CDR3 coding DNA: TGTGCCAGCAGCGTAGAGGTGGAACTAGCGGGCACCGGGGAGCTGTTTTTT. Amino acid sequence: CASSVEVELAGTGELFF.

This chain links TRBV4-3 with TRBJ2-6; tentatively, D is TRBD1 (5 bases). CDR3 length equals 17 residues. From germline, CDR1 is LGHNA and CDR2 YSLEER. Trimming cost V 0 bases and J 2 bases, with 11 bases left between them. Here the CDR3 DNA reads TGCGCCAGCAGCCAAGAAAACAAAGGGGCTGGGGCCAACGTCCTGACTTTC. Translation gives CASSQENKGAGANVLTF.

The CDR3 region has the DNA TGTGCCAGCAGCGTAGCGGGAGGGGTTTATTCGAATGAGCAGTTCTTC. Translation gives CASSVAGGVYSNEQFF. The chain carries TRBV9 and TRBJ2-1; TRBD2 aligns across 8 bases. V dropped 0 bases and J dropped 7; count of bases not matched to a gene: 9. The CDR3 is 16 residues long. Germline CDR1 reads SGDLS; CDR2 reads YYNGEE.

This clone was seen only once. This sequence joins TRBV5-1 and TRBJ2-7; 7 nucleotides agree with TRBD2. With 4 bases clipped from V and 1 base from J, the junction kept 11 bases outside the gene matches. CDR1 and CDR2 (germline): SGHRS, YFSETQ. The CDR3 length is 16 residues. The CDR3 sequence is CASSLLEAGASYEQYF. The DNA of the CDR3 is TGCGCCAGCAGCCTCCTAGAGGCGGGAGCTTCCTACGAGCAGTACTTC.

This clone was seen a single time. The chain recombines TRBV30 with TRBJ2-7; 10 bases fit TRBD2. This CDR3 is built from 13 residues. The ends lost 2 bases at V and 7 bases at J; junction bases unmatched: 5. Per germline, CDR1 GTSNPN and CDR2 SVGIG (reference sequence). The CDR3 DNA reads as TGTGCCTGGAGTCGTCTAGCGGGAGTAGAGCAGTACTTC. It translates to CAWSRLAGVEQYF.

This chain's CDR3 is CASSTQGKNTEAFF. In nucleotides, the CDR3 is TGTGCCAGCAGCACACAGGGGAAGAACACTGAAGCTTTCTTT. The rearrangement uses TRBV7-9 and TRBJ1-1; TRBD1 matches at 7 bases. CDR3 size: 14 residues. Germline V CDR1 and CDR2: SEHNR, FQNEAQ (reference sequence). The V gene end was trimmed by 5 bases and the J gene end by 1 base; junction bases not matched to a gene: 4.

With regard to this clone: Because the CDR3 is missing its conserved closing phenylalanine or tryptophan, this is likely a read error. It is unclear where the CDR3 begins or ends on the DNA, so no DNA is shown, and the CDR3 is as TCRdb lists it. The rearrangement uses TRBV4-2 and TRBJ2-7; TRBD2 is the table's D call and was not checked against the DNA. In germline, CDR1 is LGHNA, CDR2 YNFKEQ. The CDR3 is 12 amino acids in total, end residues counted. This CDR3 reads CASSPDSTLLVL.

This clone appeared a single time. This rearrangement joins TRBV6-5 to TRBJ2-1, with 8 bases identical to TRBD1. The CDR3 runs 13 residues. The ends lost 4 bases at V and 8 bases at J; junction bases unmatched: 4. Germline CDR1 MNHEY, CDR2 SVGAGI. Here the CDR3 DNA reads TGTGCCAGCAGTTCAATCAGGGGGCATGAGCAGTTCTTC. Translated: CASSSIRGHEQFF.

There are a few counts of this clone. The chain recombines TRBV5-6 with TRBJ1-1; 9 positions match TRBD1. The CDR3 is 13 residues long. V shed 6 bases and J 5 bases; nucleotides not matched to a gene: 5. Germline CDR1 reads SGHDT; CDR2 reads YYEEEE. CDR3 protein: CASNKGQGTEAFF. The CDR3 bases are TGTGCCAGCAACAAAGGACAGGGGACTGAAGCTTTCTTT.

This chain connects TRBV19 to TRBJ2-5; D not certain. Trimming took off 3 bases at V and 1 base at J, with 6 bases between the two ends. The germline V gene encodes CDR1 LNHDA and CDR2 SQIVND (reference sequence). The CDR3 has 13 residues. This CDR3 reads CASSIFLQETQYF. The DNA for the CDR3 is TGTGCCAGTAGTATTTTCCTCCAAGAGACCCAGTACTTC.

This clone was counted between two and nine times. This rearrangement joins TRBV28 to TRBJ2-1, with D perhaps TRBD2 (5 bases). From germline, CDR1 is MDHEN and CDR2 SYDVKM. This CDR3 region has 14 residues. The ends were cut back, 8 bases at V and 3 bases at J, with 14 bases in the middle. CDR3 region: CASAGERIYNEQFF. In nucleotides, the CDR3 is TGTGCCAGCGCCGGGGAGAGAATCTACAATGAGCAGTTCTTC.

The sample holds a few counts of this clone. The chain uses TRBV6-6 and TRBJ2-7; TRBD1 matches 11 bases. Unmatched junction bases numbered 1, after V lost 0 bases and J lost 6 bases. CDR1 MNHNY and CDR2 SVGAGI come from the germline V gene (reference sequence). This CDR3 has 14 amino acids. CDR3: CASSYSGTGGEQYF. CDR3 DNA sequence: TGTGCCAGCAGTTACTCCGGGACAGGGGGCGAGCAGTACTTC.

V and J are TRBV18 and TRBJ2-1; 7 positions match TRBD1. CDR3 length: 14 residues. V shed 3 bases and J 9 bases; nucleotides not matched to a gene: 8. Germline assignment: CDR1 KGHSH and CDR2 LQKENI. Here the CDR3 reads CASSPGQEPGEQFF. Written as DNA, the CDR3 is TGTGCCAGCTCACCCGGACAGGAGCCCGGTGAGCAGTTCTTC.

The chain joins TRBV21-1 to TRBJ2-5; the table's D call, TRBD2, was not checked against the DNA. Near its end, the DNA agrees better with TRBJ2-7, so the J call may be wrong. TRBV21-1 has pseudogene status. There are 14 residues in the CDR3. The CDR3 sequence is CASSNSGSAYEQYF. In DNA, the CDR3 is TGTGCCAGCAGCAATTCGGGTTCAGCCTACGAGCAGTACTTC.

This chain uses TRBV5-1 with TRBJ2-5; TRBD1 aligns across 7 bases. Losses at the gene ends were 0 bases for V and 2 bases for J; bases not matched to a gene: 4. The CDR3 length is 15 residues. Germline assignment: CDR1 SGHRS and CDR2 YFSETQ. The CDR3 DNA follows: TGCGCCAGCAGCTTGGGGGGGACAGAGCAAGAGACCCAGTACTTC. This encodes CASSLGGTEQETQYF.

The V gene is TRBV5-4, the J gene TRBJ2-7; unclear D gene. This CDR3 contains 12 residues. CDR1 and CDR2 from the germline V gene are SGHNT and YYREEE (reference sequence). The germline V and J ends were trimmed by 4 bases and 6 bases, with 11 bases remaining between them. CDR3 DNA sequence: TGTGCCAGCAGCCATTCAGGATCCGAGCAGTACTTC. This encodes CASSHSGSEQYF. The variable domain in full, completed from reference TRBV5-4 and TRBJ2-7, reads ETGVTQSPTHLIKTRGQQVTLRCSSQSGHNTVSWYQQALGQGPQFIFQYYREEENGRGNFPPRFSGLQFPNYSSELNVNALELDDSALYLCASSHSGSEQYFGPGTRLTVT.

V and J are TRBV13 and TRBJ2-7; 8 nucleotides match TRBD1. The germline gives CDR1 PRHDT, CDR2 FYEKMQ (reference sequence). Trimming removed 4 bases from V and 0 bases from J; junction bases left unmatched: 5. The CDR3 has 15 residues. DNA for the CDR3: TGTGCCAGCAGCTCCCGGACAGGGTTCTCCTACGAGCAGTACTTC. The encoded protein is CASSSRTGFSYEQYF.

The chain carries TRBV6-6 and TRBJ1-2; 11 bases are shared with TRBD1. CDR3 length: 16 residues. V was pared by 3 bases and J by 7 bases, with 10 bases of the junction left unmatched. Germline V CDR1 and CDR2: MNHNY, SVGAGI (reference sequence). The CDR3 DNA is TGTGCCAGCAGTTATGGGACAGGGGGAGTCAACGGTGGCTACACCTTC. It translates to CASSYGTGGVNGGYTF.

The chain carries TRBV9 and TRBJ1-1; the D gene is possibly TRBD1 (6 bases). The CDR3 spans 15 residues. Germline CDR1 is SGDLS and CDR2 is YYNGEE. V gave up 0 bases and J gave up 7 bases, with 16 bases separating them. As DNA, the CDR3 is TGTGCCAGCAGCGTAGATGGCGGACAGAGAGTTGAAGCTTTCTTT. The encoded protein is CASSVDGGQRVEAFF.

Remarks on this clone: At one end, the junction sequence differs from germline, possibly due to a read error. This chain connects TRBV7-7 to TRBJ2-5, with 9 nucleotides matching TRBD1. Germline V CDR1 and CDR2: SSHAT, FNYEAQ (reference sequence). This CDR3 region has 14 residues. The CDR3 DNA follows: TGTGCTAGCAGCCGGGACAGGGCCCAAGAGACCCAGTACTTC. Translation: CASSRDRAQETQYF.

The genes are TRBV5-1 and TRBJ2-7, with 7 bases matching TRBD2. In germline, CDR1 is SGHRS, CDR2 YFSETQ. The CDR3 is 16 residues long. Trimming cost V 4 bases and J 1 base; bases outside gene matches: 11. In DNA, the CDR3 is TGCGCCAGCAGCCCGCAGGGCGGGAGTTCTTCCTACGAGCAGTACTTC. It codes for CASSPQGGSSSYEQYF.

J is TRBJ2-7 and V is TRBV9; 12 positions agree with TRBD2. Germline-derived CDR1 and CDR2 are SGDLS and YYNGEE. Trimming cost V 3 bases and J 1 base; bases outside gene matches: 5. This CDR3 region has 16 residues. CDR3 sequence: CASSGPGLAGSYEQYF. CDR3 bases: TGTGCCAGCAGCGGACCTGGACTAGCGGGATCCTACGAGCAGTACTTC.

The V call is TRBV6-1, the J call TRBJ2-5; 8 bases match TRBD2. Germline V CDR1 and CDR2: MNHNS, SASEGT. With 3 bases clipped from V and 2 bases from J, the junction kept 5 bases outside the gene matches. This CDR3 region has 15 residues. The CDR3: CASSDPGGSQETQYF. Here the CDR3 DNA reads TGTGCCAGCAGTGATCCGGGAGGGTCTCAAGAGACCCAGTACTTC.

The chain employs TRBV5-8 and TRBJ2-7, with a tentative D call TRBD2 (6 bases). Looked up from germline, CDR1 is SGHTS and CDR2 is YDEGEE. The germline V and J ends were trimmed by 6 bases and 2 bases, with 9 bases remaining between them. CDR3 length: 12 amino acids. CDR3: CASKWRAYEQYF. The CDR3 nucleotides read TGTGCCAGCAAATGGAGGGCCTACGAGCAGTACTTC.